The source of this TCR beta chain is a study of metastatic and nonmetastatic thyroid tumors. Thyroid surgery took place with no prior treatment in any patient. The CDR3 is 18 residues long. Trimming removed 2 bases at V and 3 bases at J, with 23 bases between. Germline values: CDR1 MNHEY, CDR2 SMNVEV (reference sequence). TCRdb re-clonotyped the PCR reads through MiXCR. The data show 15,000 to 20,000 clones, around a quarter seen once. By its share, this clone is medium-sized. This sequence was found in a female donor with papillary thyroid cancer or a benign thyroid nodule (not recorded which). Some clones in this sample may be carry-over from other donors' samples. Sequenced sample: tumor tissue. The chain combines TRBV27 with TRBJ2-7; D gene ambiguous. The CDR3 DNA follows: TGTGCCAGCAGTTTAAAAATTGTACAAGCCCTCCTGAACTACGAGCAGTACTTC. Translation: CASSLKIVQALLNYEQYF.